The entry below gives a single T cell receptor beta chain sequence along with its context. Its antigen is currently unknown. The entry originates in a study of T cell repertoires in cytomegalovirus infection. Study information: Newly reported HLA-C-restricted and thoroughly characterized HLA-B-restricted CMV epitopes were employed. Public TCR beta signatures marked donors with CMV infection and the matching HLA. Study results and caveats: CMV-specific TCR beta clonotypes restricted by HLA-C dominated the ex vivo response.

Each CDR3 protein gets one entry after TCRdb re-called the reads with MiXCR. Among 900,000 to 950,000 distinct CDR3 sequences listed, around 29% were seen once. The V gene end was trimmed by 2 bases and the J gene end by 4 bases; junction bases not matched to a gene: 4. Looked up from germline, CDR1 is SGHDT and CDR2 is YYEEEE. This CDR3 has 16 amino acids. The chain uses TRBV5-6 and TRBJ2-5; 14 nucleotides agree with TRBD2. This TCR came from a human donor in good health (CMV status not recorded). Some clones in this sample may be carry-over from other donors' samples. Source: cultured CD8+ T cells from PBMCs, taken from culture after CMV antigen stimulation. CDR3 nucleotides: TGTGCCAGCAGCTTTGGGACTAGCGGGGGAGGAGAGACCCAGTACTTC. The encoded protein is CASSFGTSGGGETQYF.